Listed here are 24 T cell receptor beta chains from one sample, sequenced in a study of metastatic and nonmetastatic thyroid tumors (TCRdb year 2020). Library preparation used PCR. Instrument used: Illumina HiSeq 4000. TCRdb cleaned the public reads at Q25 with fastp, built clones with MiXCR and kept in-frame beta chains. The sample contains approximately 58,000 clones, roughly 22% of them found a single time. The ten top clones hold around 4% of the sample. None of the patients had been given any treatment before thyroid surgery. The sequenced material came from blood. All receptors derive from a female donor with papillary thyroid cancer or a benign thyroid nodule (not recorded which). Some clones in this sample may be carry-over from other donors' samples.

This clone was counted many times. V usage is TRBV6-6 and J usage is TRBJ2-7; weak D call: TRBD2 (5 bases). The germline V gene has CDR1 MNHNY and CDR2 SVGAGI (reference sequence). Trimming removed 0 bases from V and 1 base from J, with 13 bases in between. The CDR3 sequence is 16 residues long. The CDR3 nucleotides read TGTGCCAGCAGTTACTCAGTAGCGTCTGCATCCTACGAGCAGTACTTC. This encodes CASSYSVASASYEQYF.

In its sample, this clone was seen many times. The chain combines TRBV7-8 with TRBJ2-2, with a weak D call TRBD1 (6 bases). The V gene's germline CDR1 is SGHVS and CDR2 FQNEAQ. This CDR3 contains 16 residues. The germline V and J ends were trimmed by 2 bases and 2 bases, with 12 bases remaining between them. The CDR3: CASSLFGTPNTGELFF. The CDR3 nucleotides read TGTGCCAGCAGCTTATTCGGGACACCTAACACCGGGGAGCTGTTTTTT.

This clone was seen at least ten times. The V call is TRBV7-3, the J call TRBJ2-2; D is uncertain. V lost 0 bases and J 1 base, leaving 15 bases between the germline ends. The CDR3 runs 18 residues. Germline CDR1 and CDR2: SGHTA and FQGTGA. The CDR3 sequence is CASSLTWSDPKNTGELFF. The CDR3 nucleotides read TGTGCCAGCAGCTTAACTTGGTCAGATCCAAAGAACACCGGGGAGCTGTTTTTT.

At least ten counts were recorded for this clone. The CDR3 reads CASSLAGPSSTEAFF. The CDR3 DNA reads TGTGCCAGCAGCTTAGCCGGTCCCTCGAGCACTGAAGCTTTCTTT. The chain recombines TRBV7-9 with TRBJ1-1, with D unresolved. Germline V gene sequence: CDR1 SEHNR, CDR2 FQNEAQ (reference sequence). V gave up 0 bases and J gave up 4 bases, with 12 bases separating them. The CDR3 covers 15 residues.

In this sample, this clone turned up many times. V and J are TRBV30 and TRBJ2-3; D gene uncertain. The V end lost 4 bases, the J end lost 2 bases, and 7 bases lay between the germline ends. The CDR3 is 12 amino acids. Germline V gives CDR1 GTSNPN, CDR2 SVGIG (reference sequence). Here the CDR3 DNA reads TGTGCCTGGATGCCCACCACAGATACGCAGTATTTT. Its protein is CAWMPTTDTQYF.

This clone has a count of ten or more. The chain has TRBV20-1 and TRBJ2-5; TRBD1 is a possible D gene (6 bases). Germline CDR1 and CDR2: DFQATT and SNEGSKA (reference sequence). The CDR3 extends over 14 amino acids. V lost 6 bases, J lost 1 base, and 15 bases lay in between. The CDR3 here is CSAATGTTQETQYF. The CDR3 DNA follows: TGCAGTGCGGCCACCGGGACAACCCAAGAGACCCAGTACTTC.

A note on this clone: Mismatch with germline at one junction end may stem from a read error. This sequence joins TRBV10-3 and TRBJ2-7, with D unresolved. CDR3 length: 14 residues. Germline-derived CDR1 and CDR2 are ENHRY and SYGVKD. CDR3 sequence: CAISESEEPWEQYF. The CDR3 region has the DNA TGTGCAATCAGTGAATCAGAGGAGCCCTGGGAGCAGTACTTC.

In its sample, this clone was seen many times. Here the CDR3 reads CATSRTSGRGTGELFF. The CDR3 DNA reads TGTGCCACCAGCAGGACTAGCGGGAGAGGCACCGGGGAGCTGTTTTTT. The chain links TRBV15 to TRBJ2-2, with 12 bases that match TRBD2. The germline V gene encodes CDR1 LNHNV and CDR2 YYDKDF (reference sequence). The CDR3 loop spans 16 amino acids. V gave up 3 bases and J gave up 4 bases; unmatched junction bases: 3.

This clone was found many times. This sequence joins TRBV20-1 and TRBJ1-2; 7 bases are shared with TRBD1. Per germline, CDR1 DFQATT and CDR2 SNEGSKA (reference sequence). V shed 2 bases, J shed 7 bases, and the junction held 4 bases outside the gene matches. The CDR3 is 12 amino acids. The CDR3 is CSARPGGGGYTF. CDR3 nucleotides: TGCAGTGCTAGACCAGGGGGAGGTGGCTACACCTTC.

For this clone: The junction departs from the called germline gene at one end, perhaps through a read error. The CDR3, as DNA: TGCAGTGCTAGAGATCGGGGCCTTACTTCACCCCTACACTTT. Translated: CSARDRGLTSPLHF. The chain is built from TRBV20-1 and TRBJ1-6; D is perhaps TRBD1 (5 bases). There are 14 residues in the CDR3. Germline assignment: CDR1 DFQATT and CDR2 SNEGSKA (reference sequence).

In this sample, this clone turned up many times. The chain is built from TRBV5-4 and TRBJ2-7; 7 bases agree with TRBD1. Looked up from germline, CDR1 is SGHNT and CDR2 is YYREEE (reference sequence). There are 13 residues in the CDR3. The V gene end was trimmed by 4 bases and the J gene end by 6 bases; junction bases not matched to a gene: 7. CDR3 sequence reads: CASSGGQPLEQYF. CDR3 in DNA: TGTGCCAGCAGCGGGGGACAGCCTCTCGAGCAGTACTTC.

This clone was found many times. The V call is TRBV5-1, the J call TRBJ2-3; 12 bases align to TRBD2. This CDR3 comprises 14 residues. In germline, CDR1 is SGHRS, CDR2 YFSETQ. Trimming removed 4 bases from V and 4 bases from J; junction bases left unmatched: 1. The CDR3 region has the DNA TGCGCCAGCAGCCCTAGCGGGAGGGCAGATACGCAGTATTTT. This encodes CASSPSGRADTQYF.

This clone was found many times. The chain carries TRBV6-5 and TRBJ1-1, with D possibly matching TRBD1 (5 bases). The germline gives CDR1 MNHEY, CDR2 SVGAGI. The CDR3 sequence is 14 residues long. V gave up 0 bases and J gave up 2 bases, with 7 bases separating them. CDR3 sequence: CASSYSQGNTEAFF. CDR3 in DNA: TGTGCCAGCAGTTACTCGCAGGGCAACACTGAAGCTTTCTTT.

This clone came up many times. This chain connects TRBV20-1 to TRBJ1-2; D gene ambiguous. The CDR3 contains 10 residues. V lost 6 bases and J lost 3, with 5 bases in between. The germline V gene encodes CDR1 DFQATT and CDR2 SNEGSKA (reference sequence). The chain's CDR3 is CSAKHYGYTF. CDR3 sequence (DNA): TGCAGTGCCAAACACTATGGCTACACCTTC.

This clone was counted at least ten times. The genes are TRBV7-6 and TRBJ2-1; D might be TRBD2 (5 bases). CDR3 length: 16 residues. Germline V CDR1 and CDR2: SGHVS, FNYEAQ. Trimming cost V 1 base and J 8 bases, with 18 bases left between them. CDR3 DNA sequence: TGTGCCAGCAGCTTAGTTATCGGCGGGTCCCATTATGAGCAGTTCTTC. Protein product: CASSLVIGGSHYEQFF.

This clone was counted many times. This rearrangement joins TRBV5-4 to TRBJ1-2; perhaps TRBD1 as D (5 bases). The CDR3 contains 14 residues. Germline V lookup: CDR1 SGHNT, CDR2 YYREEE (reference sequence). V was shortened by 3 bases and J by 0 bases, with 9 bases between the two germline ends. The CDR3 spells CASSWDLSNYGYTF. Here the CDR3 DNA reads TGTGCCAGCAGCTGGGACCTATCTAACTATGGCTACACCTTC.

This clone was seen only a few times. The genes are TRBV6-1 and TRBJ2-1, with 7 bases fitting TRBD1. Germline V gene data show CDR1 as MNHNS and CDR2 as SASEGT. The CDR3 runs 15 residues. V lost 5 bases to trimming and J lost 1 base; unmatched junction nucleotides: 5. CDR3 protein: CASSPDRVSYNEQFF. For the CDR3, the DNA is TGTGCCAGCAGTCCCGACAGGGTGTCCTACAATGAGCAGTTCTTC.

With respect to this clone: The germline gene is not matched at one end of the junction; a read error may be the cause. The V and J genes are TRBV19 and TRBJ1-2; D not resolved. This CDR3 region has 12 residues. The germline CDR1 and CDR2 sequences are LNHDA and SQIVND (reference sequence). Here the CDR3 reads CPSSGQPYCYTF. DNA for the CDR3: TGTCCCAGTAGTGGGCAGCCCTATTGCTACACCTTC.

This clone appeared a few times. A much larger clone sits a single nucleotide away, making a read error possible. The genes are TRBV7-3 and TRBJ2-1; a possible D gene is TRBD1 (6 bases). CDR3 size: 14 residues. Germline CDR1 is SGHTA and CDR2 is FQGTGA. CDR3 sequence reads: CASSSGVWDNEQLF. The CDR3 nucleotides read TGTGCCAGCAGCTCTGGGGTGTGGGACAATGAGCAGTTATTC.

CDR3 sequence reads: CASSQDRSSSYEQYF. CDR3 coding DNA: TGCGCCAGCAGCCAGGACAGGTCAAGCTCCTACGAGCAGTACTTC. This chain connects TRBV4-1 to TRBJ2-7, with 7 bases identical to TRBD1. In germline, CDR1 is MGHRA, CDR2 YSYEKL. The CDR3 loop spans 15 amino acids. V shed 3 bases and J 0 bases; nucleotides not matched to a gene: 5.

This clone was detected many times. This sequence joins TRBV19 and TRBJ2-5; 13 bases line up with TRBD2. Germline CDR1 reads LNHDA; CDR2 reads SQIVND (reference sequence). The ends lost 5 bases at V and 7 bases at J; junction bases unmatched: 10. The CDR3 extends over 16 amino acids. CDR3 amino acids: CASSPRTSGSPRTQYF. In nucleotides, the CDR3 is TGTGCCAGTAGTCCGAGGACTAGCGGGAGCCCGCGGACCCAGTACTTC.

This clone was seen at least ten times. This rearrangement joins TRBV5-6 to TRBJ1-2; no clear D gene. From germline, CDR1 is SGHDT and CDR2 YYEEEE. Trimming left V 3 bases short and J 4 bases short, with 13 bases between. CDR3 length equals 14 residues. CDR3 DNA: TGTGCCAGCAGCTCCCCAATAGTTGGCTATGGCTACACCTTC. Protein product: CASSSPIVGYGYTF.

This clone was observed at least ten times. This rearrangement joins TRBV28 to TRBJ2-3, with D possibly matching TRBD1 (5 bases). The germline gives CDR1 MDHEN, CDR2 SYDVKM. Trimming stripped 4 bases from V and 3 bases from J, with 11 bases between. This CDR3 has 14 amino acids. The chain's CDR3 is CASSSDRLTDTQYF. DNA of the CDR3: TGTGCCAGCAGTTCTGACAGACTGACAGATACGCAGTATTTT.

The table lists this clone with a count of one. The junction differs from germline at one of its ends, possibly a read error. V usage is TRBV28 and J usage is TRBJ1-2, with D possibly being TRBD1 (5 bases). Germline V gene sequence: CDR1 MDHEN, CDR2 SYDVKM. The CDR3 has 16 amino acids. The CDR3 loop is CASRYRLEDTNYGYSF. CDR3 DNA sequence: TGTGCCAGCAGATACAGGCTCGAGGATACTAACTATGGCTACTCCTTC.